This record looks at one T cell receptor (beta chain) sequence and its context. It has no known antigen specificity. No qualities accompany the bases; no much larger clone lies one base away. To sequence the TCRbeta CDR3 region, genomic DNA was isolated from the sorted cells. TCRbeta CDR3 regions were sequenced using the immunoSEQ Assay. The table was pulled from immuneACCESS by TCRdb, which kept in-frame rearrangements only. Such tables lose some clones; where checked, under half of the loss comes from unresolved V genes, and the rest has no known cause. This sample lists 52,000 or so clones; approximately 80% were detected once. Jointly, the top ten make up roughly 3.7% of the sample. These data belong to a study of OX40 agonist ivuxolimab in advanced cancers. Context from the whole study: Ivuxolimab, which targeted the costimulatory receptor OX40 (CD134), was an agonistic, fully human IgG2 monoclonal antibody. Intravenous ivuxolimab was administered to patients every 2 weeks at six dose levels: 0.01, 0.1, 0.3, 1.5, 3 and 10 mg/kg. Among the approximately 50 dose-escalation patients, around 19 had hepatocellular carcinoma, around 15 melanoma, 9 renal cell carcinoma and 9 head and neck cancer. A male proportion of 82.7% and a mean age of roughly 58 years, ranging from 23 to 79, were recorded for the dose-escalation cohort. Patients were allowed to have had prior anti-PD-1, anti-PD-L1 or anti-CTLA-4 therapy, and more than 35% of the dose-escalation patients had been treated with checkpoint inhibitors. Partial responses occurred in three dose-escalation patients, of whom one had hepatocellular carcinoma and two had cutaneous melanoma. Peripheral TCRbeta sequencing aimed to test whether ivuxolimab altered TCR sequence diversity and caused clonal T-cell expansion. The paper reports the monotherapy dose-escalation portion (N of about 54 patients) of the phase I ivuxolimab trial.

Paper-wide results and their limitations: In partial responders in the 0.1-3.0 mg/kg groups, normalized peripheral clonal expansion was found to be among the lowest, especially among CD8+ T cells. The antigen specificity of the peripheral T cells that underwent clonal expansion was not determined. At doses of 0.1 to 3.0 mg/kg, clonal expansion of both CD4+ and CD8+ T cells in blood was seen between baseline and week 6. On average, CD8+ T cells showed more expanded clones than CD4+ T cells after ivuxolimab. Low levels of normalized T-cell clonal expansion were also seen in some patients who did not respond.

The CDR3, cysteine through phenylalanine, is 13 amino acids long. Only the CDR3 DNA stays, 39 bases, in frame from base 1. The germline ends are 7 bases apart after V is trimmed by 3 bases and J by 4 bases. Reading the germline V gene (reference sequence) gives CDR1 GTSNPN and CDR2 SVGIG. The trial excluded patients who had a history of autoimmune disease or who were on systemic immunosuppression. Peripheral blood for TCR sequencing was collected from all dose cohorts at baseline, on cycle 4 day 1, and on cycle 7 day 1. The samples were drawn from a first-in-human, open-label, multicenter phase I dose-escalation trial of ivuxolimab. Adults with locally advanced or metastatic melanoma, renal cell, hepatocellular, or head and neck squamous cell carcinoma were enrolled in the trial. CD4+ and CD8+ T cells were sorted separately from peripheral blood before TCR sequencing.

This sequence was found in an adult with an advanced solid tumor such as melanoma, head and neck, liver or kidney cancer. The specimen was CD4+ or CD8+ T cells sorted from blood, collected in a trial of the OX40 agonist ivuxolimab. The chain is encoded by TRBV30 joined to TRBJ1-6; the D gene assignment is ambiguous. The DNA reads as follows: TGTGCCTGGAGCCAGTCATATAATTCACCCCTCCACTTT. The translation is CAWSQSYNSPLHF. Here the CDR3 is joined to the reference TRBV30 and TRBJ1-6 genes, and the full variable domain is: SQTIHQWPATLVQPVGSPLSLECTVEGTSNPNLYWYRQAAGRGLQLLFYSVGIGQISSEVPQNLSASRPQDRQFILSSKKLLLSDSGFYLCAWSQSYNSPLHFGNGTRLTVT.